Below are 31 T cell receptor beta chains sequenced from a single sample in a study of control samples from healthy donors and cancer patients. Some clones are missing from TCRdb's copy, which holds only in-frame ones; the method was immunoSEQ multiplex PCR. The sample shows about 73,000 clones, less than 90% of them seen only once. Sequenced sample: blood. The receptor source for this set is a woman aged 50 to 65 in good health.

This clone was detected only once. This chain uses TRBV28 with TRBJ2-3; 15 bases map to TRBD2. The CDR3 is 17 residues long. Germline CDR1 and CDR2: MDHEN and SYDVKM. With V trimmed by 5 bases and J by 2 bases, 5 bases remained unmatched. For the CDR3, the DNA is TGTGCCAGCAGTGCCGGACTAGCGGGAGGGCCCACAGATACGCAGTATTTT. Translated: CASSAGLAGGPTDTQYF.

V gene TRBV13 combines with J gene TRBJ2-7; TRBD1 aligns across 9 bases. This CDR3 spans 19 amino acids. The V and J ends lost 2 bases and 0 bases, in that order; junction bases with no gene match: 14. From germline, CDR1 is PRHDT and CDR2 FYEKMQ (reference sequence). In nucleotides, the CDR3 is TGTGCCAGCAGCTTATCCGGGACAGGGCCCTTCTCTAGCTCCTACGAGCAGTACTTC. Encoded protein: CASSLSGTGPFSSSYEQYF.

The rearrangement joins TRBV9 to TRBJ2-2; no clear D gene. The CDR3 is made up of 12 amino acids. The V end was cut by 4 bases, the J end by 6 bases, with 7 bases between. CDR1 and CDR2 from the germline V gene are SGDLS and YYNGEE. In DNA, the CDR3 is TGTGCCAGCAGCTCCCCCTCCGGGGAGCTGTTTTTT. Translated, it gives CASSSPSGELFF.

DNA of the CDR3: TGTGCCAGCAGCTTGGGACAGGGTCTCGCTGGAAACACCATATATTTT. Translating it yields CASSLGQGLAGNTIYF. The chain couples TRBV5-4 to TRBJ1-3; 7 positions agree with TRBD1. The ends lost 0 bases at V and 2 bases at J; junction bases unmatched: 5. CDR1 and CDR2 from the germline V gene are SGHNT and YYREEE (reference sequence). This CDR3 region has 16 residues. The variable domain in full, completed from reference TRBV5-4 and TRBJ1-3, reads ETGVTQSPTHLIKTRGQQVTLRCSSQSGHNTVSWYQQALGQGPQFIFQYYREEENGRGNFPPRFSGLQFPNYSSELNVNALELDDSALYLCASSLGQGLAGNTIYFGEGSWLTVV.

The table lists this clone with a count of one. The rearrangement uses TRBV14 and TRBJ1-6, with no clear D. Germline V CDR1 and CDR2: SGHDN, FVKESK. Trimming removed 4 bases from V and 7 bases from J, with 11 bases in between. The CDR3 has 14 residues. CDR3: CASSLWGANSPLHF. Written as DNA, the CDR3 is TGTGCCAGCAGCCTTTGGGGTGCAAATTCACCCCTCCACTTT.

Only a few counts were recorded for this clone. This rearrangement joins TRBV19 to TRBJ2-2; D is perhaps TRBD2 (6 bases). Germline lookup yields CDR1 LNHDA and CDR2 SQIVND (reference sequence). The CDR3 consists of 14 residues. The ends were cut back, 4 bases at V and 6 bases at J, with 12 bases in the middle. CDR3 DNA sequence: TGTGCCAGTAGTAGGGGGACTTTTGCCGGGGAGCTGTTTTTT. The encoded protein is CASSRGTFAGELFF.

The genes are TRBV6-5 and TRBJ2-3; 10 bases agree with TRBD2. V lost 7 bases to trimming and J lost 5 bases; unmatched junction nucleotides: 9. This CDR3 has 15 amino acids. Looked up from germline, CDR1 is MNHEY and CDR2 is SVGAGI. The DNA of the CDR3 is TGTGCCAGCATCAGCTGGCTAGCGGGAGAAGATACGCAGTATTTT. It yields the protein CASISWLAGEDTQYF.

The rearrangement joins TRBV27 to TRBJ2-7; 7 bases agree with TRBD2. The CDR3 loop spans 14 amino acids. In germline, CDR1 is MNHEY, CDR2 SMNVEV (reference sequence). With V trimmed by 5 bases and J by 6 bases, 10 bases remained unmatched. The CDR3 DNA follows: TGTGCCAGCAGTAACACCCGGGGCGGGGGCGAGCAGTACTTC. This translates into CASSNTRGGGEQYF.

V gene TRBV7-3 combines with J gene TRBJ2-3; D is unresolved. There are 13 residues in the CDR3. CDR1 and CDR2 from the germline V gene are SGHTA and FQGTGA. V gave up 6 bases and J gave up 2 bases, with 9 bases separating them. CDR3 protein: CASSIVNTDTQYF. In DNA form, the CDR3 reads TGTGCCAGCAGTATAGTGAACACAGATACGCAGTATTTT.

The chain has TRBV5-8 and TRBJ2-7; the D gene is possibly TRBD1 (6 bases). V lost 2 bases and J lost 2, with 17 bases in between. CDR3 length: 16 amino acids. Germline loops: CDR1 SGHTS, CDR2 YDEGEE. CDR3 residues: CASSFLGLTGTYEQYF. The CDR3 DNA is TGTGCCAGCAGCTTTTTAGGGTTGACAGGAACCTACGAGCAGTACTTC.

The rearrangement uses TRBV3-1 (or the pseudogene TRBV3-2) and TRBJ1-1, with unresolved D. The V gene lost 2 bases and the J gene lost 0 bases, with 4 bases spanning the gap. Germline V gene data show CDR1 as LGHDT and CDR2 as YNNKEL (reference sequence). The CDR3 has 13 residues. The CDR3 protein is CASSQMVNTEAFF. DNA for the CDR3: TGTGCCAGCAGCCAAATGGTGAACACTGAAGCTTTCTTT.

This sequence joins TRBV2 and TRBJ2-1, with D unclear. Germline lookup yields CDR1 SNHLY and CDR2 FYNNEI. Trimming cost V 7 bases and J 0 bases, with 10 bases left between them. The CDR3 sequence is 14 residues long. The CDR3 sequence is CASKPPVSYNEQFF. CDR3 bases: TGTGCCAGCAAACCTCCCGTCTCCTACAATGAGCAGTTCTTC.

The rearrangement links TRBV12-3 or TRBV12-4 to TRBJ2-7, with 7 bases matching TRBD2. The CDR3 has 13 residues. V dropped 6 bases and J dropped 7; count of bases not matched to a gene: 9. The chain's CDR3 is CASRDQGGREQYF. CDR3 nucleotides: TGTGCCAGCAGGGACCAGGGAGGGAGGGAGCAGTACTTC.

CDR3 protein: CASSLGDILNEQYF. The DNA of the CDR3 is TGTGCCAGCAGCTTAGGGGATATTCTAAACGAGCAGTACTTC. The chain joins TRBV7-9 to TRBJ2-7; no clear D. V gave up 1 base and J gave up 5 bases, with 12 bases separating them. The CDR3 consists of 14 residues. CDR1 and CDR2 (germline): SEHNR, FQNEAQ (reference sequence).

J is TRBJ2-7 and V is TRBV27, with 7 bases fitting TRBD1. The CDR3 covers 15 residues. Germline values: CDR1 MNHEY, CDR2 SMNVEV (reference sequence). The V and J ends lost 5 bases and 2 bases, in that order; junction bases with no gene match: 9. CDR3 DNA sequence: TGTGCCAGCAGTCCCGGACAGGCCCCTACCTACGAGCAGTACTTC. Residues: CASSPGQAPTYEQYF.

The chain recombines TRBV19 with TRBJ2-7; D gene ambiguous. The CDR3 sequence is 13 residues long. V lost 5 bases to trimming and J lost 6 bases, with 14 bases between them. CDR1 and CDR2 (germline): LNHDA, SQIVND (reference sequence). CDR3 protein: CASSVGSGGEQYF. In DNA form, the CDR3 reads TGTGCCAGTAGTGTGGGTTCGGGTGGCGAGCAGTACTTC.

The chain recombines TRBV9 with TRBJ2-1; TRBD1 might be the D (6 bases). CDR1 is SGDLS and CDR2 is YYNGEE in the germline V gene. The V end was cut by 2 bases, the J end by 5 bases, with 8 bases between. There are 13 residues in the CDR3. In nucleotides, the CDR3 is TGTGCCAGCAGCGTTCCAGGGGACAATGAGCAGTTCTTC. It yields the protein CASSVPGDNEQFF.

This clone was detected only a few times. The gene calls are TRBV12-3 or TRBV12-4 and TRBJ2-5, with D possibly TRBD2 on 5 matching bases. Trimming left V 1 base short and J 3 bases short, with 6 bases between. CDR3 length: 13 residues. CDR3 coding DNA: TGTGCCAGCAGTTTAGGGGAGAAAGAGACCCAGTACTTC. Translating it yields CASSLGEKETQYF.

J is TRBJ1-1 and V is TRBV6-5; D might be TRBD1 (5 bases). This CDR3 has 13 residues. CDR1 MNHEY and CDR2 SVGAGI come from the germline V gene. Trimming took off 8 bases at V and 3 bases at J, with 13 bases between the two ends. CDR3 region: CASRQKGDTEAFF. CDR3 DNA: TGTGCCAGCCGACAGAAAGGGGACACTGAAGCTTTCTTT.

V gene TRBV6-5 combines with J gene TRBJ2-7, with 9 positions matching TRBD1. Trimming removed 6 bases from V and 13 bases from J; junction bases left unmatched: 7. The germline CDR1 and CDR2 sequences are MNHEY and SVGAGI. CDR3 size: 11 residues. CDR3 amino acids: CASRRTGGEYF. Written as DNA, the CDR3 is TGTGCCAGCAGGCGAACAGGGGGCGAATACTTC.

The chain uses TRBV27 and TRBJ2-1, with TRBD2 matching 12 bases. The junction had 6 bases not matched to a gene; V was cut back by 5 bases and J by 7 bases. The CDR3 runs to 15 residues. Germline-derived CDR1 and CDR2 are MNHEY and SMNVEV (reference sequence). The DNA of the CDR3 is TGTGCCAGCAGTGTCTGGACTAGCGGGGTAAATGAGCAGTTCTTC. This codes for CASSVWTSGVNEQFF.

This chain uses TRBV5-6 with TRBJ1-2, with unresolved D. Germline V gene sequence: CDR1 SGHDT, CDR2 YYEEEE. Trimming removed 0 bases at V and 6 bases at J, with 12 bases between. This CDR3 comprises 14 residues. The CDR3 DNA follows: TGTGCCAGCAGCTTGGCAGGACGGATACATGGCTACACCTTC. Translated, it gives CASSLAGRIHGYTF.

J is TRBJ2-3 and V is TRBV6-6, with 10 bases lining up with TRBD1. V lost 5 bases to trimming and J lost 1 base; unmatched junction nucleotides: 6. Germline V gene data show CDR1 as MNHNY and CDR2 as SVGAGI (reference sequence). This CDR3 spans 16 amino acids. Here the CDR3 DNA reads TGTGCCAGCAGTCGACGGACAGGGGGGGGCACAGATACGCAGTATTTT. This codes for CASSRRTGGGTDTQYF.

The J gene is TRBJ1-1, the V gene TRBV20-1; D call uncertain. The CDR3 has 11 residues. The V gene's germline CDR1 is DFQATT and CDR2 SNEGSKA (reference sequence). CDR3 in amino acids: CRAGSNLEAFF. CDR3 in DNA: TGCAGGGCGGGCAGCAATCTTGAAGCTTTCTTT.

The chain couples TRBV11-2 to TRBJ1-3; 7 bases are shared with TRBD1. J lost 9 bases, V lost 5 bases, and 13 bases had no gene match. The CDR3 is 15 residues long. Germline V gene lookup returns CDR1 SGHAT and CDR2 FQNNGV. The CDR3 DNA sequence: TGTGCCAGCAGCCTGGAGGACACAGGGGCTGTCACCATATATTTT. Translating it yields CASSLEDTGAVTIYF.

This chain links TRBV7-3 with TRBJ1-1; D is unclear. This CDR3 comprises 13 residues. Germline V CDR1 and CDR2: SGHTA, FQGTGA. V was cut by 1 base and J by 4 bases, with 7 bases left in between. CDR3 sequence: CASSLIGGTEAFF. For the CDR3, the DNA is TGTGCCAGCAGCTTAATAGGAGGCACTGAAGCTTTCTTT.

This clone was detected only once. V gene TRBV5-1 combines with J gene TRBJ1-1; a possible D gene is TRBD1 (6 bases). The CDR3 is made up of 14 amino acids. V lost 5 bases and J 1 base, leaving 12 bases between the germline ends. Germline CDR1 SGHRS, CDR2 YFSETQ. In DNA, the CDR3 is TGCGCCAGCAGACGGACAGACTCGAACACTGAAGCTTTCTTT. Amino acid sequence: CASRRTDSNTEAFF.

CDR3 DNA sequence: TGCAGCGTATTAGAGGTGGGGACGGGCAGGGAAAAACTGTTTTTT. This encodes CSVLEVGTGREKLFF. The chain carries TRBV29-1 and TRBJ1-4; D perhaps matches TRBD1 (5 bases). Trimming removed 6 bases from V and 8 bases from J, with 22 bases in between. CDR1 is SQVTM, CDR2 ANQGSEA, per germline. There are 15 residues in the CDR3.

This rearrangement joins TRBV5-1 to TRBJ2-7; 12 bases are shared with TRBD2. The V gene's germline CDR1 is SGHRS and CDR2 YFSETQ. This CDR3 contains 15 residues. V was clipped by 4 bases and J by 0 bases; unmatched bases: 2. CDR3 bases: TGCGCCAGCAGCGAGACTAGCGGGAGCTCCTACGAGCAGTACTTC. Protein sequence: CASSETSGSSYEQYF.

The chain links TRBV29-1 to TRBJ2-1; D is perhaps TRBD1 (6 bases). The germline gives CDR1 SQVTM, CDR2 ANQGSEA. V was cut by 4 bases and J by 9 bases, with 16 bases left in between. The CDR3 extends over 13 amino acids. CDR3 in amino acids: CSVGTGTMSEQFF. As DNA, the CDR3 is TGCAGCGTTGGTACCGGGACAATGAGTGAGCAGTTCTTC.

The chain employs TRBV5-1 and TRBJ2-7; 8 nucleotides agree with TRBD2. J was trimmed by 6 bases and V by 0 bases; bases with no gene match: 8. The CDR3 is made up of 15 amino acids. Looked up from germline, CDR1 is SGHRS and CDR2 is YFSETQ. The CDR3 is CASSLAGGGQGEQYF. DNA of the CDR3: TGCGCCAGCAGCTTGGCCGGGGGGGGGCAAGGCGAGCAGTACTTC.